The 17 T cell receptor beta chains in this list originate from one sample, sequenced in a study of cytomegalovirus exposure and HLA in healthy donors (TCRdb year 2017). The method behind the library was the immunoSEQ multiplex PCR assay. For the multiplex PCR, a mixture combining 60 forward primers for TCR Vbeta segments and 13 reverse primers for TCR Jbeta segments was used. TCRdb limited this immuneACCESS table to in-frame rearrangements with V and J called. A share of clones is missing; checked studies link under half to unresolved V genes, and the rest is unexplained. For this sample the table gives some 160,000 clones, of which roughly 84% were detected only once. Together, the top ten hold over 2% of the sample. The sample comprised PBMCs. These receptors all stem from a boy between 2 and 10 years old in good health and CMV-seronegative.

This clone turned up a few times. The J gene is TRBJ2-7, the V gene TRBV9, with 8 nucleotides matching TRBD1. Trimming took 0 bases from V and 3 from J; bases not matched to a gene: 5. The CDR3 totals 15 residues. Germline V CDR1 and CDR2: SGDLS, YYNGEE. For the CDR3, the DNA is TGTGCCAGCAGCGTAGGTACAGGGGGGAACTACGAGCAGTACTTC. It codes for CASSVGTGGNYEQYF.

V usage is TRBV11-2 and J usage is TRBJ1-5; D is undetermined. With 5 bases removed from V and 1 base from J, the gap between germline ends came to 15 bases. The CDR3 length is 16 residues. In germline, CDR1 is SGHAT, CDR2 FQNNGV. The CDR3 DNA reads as TGTGCCAGCAGCCCACGGGGTTCGATGAGCAATCAGCCCCAGCATTTT. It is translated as CASSPRGSMSNQPQHF.

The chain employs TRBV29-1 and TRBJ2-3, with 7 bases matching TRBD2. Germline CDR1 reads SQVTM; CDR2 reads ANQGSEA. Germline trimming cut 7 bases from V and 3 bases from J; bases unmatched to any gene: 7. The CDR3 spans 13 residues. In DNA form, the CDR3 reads TGCAGCGCTCGTGGCGGGGGAACAGATACGCAGTATTTT. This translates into CSARGGGTDTQYF.

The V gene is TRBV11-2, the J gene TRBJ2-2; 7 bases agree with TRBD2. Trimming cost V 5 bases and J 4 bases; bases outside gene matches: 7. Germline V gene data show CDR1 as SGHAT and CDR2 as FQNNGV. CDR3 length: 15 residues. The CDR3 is CASSPSGKVTGELFF. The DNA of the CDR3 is TGTGCCAGCAGCCCGAGCGGGAAGGTCACCGGGGAGCTGTTTTTT.

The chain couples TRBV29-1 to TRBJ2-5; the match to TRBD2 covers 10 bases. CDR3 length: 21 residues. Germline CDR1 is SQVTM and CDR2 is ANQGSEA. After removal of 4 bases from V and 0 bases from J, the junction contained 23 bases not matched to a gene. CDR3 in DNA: TGCAGCGTTGCATCTTTGCCTAGCGGGAGCGATCAAACCGAGTACCAAGAGACCCAGTACTTC. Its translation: CSVASLPSGSDQTEYQETQYF. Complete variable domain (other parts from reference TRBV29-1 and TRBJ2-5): SAVISQKPSRDICQRGTSLTIQCQVDSQVTMMFWYRQQPGQSLTLIATANQGSEATYESGFVIDKFPISRPNLTFSTLTVSNMSPEDSSIYLCSVASLPSGSDQTEYQETQYFGPGTRLLVL.

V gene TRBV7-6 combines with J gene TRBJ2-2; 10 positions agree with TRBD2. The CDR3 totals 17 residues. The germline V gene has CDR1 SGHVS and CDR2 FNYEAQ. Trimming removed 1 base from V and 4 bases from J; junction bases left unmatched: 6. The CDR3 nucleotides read TGTGCCAGCAGCTTAGGCTCTAGCGGGAGCTTCACCGGGGAGCTGTTTTTT. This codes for CASSLGSSGSFTGELFF.

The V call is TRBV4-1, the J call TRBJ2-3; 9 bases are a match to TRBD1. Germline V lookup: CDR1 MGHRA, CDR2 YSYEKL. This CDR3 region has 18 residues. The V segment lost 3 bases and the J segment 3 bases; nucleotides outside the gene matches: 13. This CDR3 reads CASSQRQGVLGRTDTQYF. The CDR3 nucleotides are TGCGCCAGCAGCCAGAGACAGGGGGTTTTAGGAAGGACAGATACGCAGTATTTT.

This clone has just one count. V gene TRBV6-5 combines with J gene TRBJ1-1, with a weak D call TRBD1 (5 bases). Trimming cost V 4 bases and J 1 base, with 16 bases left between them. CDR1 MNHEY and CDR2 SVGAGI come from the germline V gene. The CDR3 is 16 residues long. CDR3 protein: CASSSRGTGENTEAFF. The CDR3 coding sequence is TGTGCCAGCAGTTCCCGGGGGACGGGTGAGAACACTGAAGCTTTCTTT.

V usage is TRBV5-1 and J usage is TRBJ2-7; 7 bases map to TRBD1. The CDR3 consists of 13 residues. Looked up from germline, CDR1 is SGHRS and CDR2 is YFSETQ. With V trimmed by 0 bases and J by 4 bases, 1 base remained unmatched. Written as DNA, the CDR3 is TGCGCCAGCAGCTTGGTGGGACAGTACGAGCAGTACTTC. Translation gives CASSLVGQYEQYF.

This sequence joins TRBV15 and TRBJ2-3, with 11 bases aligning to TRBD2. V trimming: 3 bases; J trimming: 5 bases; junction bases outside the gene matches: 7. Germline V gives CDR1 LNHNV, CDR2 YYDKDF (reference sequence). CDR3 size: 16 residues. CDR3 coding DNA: TGTGCCACCAGCAGTAGCGGGGGGGCGCTGAAAGATACGCAGTATTTT. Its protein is CATSSSGGALKDTQYF. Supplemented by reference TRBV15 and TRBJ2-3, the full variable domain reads DAMVIQNPRYQVTQFGKPVTLSCSQTLNHNVMYWYQQKSSQAPKLLFHYYDKDFNNEADTPDNFQSRRPNTSFCFLDIRSPGLGDTAMYLCATSSSGGALKDTQYFGPGTRLTVL.

The CDR3 protein is CASSLLAGSTDTQYF. For the CDR3, the DNA is TGTGCCAGCAGCTTACTAGCGGGGAGCACAGATACGCAGTATTTT. The chain uses TRBV7-3 and TRBJ2-3, with 9 bases fitting TRBD2. This CDR3 has 15 amino acids. Germline V gene sequence: CDR1 SGHTA, CDR2 FQGTGA. After removal of 2 bases from V and 0 bases from J, the junction contained 0 bases not matched to a gene.

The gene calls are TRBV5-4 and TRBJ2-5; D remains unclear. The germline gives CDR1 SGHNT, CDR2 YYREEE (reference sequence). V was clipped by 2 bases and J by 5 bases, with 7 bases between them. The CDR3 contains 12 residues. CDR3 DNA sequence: TGTGCCAGCAGCTTTCAGAAGGAGACCCAGTACTTC. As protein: CASSFQKETQYF.

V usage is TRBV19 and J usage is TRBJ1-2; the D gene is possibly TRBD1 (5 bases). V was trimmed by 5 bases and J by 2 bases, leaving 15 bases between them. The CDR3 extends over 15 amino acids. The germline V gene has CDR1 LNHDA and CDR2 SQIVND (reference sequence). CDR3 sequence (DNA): TGTGCCAGTAGTTTTCGCCCCGACAGAAACTATGGCTACACCTTC. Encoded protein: CASSFRPDRNYGYTF.

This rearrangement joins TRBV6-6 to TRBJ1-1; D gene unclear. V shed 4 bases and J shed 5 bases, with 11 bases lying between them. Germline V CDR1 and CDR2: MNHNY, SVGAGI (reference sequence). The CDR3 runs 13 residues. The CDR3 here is CASSSRTRTEAFF. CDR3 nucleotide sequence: TGTGCCAGCAGTTCACGGACTAGAACTGAAGCTTTCTTT.

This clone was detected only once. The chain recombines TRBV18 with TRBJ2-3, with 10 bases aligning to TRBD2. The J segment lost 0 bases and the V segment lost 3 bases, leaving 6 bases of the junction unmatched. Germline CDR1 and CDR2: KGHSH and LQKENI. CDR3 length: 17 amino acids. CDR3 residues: CASSPLAGGSSTDTQYF. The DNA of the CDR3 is TGTGCCAGCTCACCCTTAGCGGGGGGCTCTAGCACAGATACGCAGTATTTT.

CDR3 region: CASSAQYTEAFF. Here the CDR3 DNA reads TGTGCCAGCAGCGCCCAGTACACTGAAGCTTTCTTT. The V call is TRBV9, the J call TRBJ1-1; unclear D gene. Trimming took off 3 bases at V and 3 bases at J, with 6 bases between the two ends. CDR1 SGDLS and CDR2 YYNGEE come from the germline V gene. This CDR3 is 12 amino acids long.

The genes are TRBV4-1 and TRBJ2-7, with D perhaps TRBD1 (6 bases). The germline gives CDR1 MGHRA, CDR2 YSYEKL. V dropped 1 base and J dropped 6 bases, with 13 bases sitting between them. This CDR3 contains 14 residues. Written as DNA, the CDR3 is TGCGCCAGCAGCCAAGGGGGGTTACAGGGCGAGCAGTACTTC. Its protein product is CASSQGGLQGEQYF.